The source of this TCR beta chain is a study of T cells after yellow fever vaccination. Study summary: SMART-Seq v4 Ultra Low Input handled preparation of low-cell-number fractions.

A remark on this clonotype: As yet, its antigen is unknown.

5'RACE template switching added a universal primer site and UMIs to TCR cDNA. TCRdb fed the 5' RACE reads into MiXCR, producing one record per CDR3 protein. The data contain around 140,000 distinct CDR3 sequences, 6.6% of them singletons. CDR3 length: 17 amino acids. Germline-derived CDR1 and CDR2 are SGHTA and FQGNSA. Unmatched junction bases numbered 9, after V lost 5 bases and J lost 0 bases. The study's findings and limits: Detected again after the booster were most primary-vaccination clones, at about 96% CD4 and 70% to 90% CD8. Highly abundant clonotypes carried over from the bulk population could end up in FACS-sorted repertoires as contaminants.

The source material was CD4+ T cells sorted from PBMCs, sampled 10 days after the yellow fever booster vaccination. The sequence came from a young man who received the YFV17D yellow fever vaccine. V gene TRBV7-2 combines with J gene TRBJ2-1, with TRBD2 matching 8 bases. The CDR3 coding sequence is TGTGCCAGCAGCCCATTTAGCGGGGTTAGCTCCTACAATGAGCAGTTCTTC. Amino acids: CASSPFSGVSSYNEQFF. Using reference TRBV7-2 and TRBJ2-1 for the parts outside the CDR3, the full variable domain is GAGVSQSPSNKVTEKGKDVELRCDPISGHTALYWYRQSLGQGLEFLIYFQGNSAPDKSGLPSDRFSAERTGGSVSTLTIQRTQQEDSAVYLCASSPFSGVSSYNEQFFGPGTRLTVL.